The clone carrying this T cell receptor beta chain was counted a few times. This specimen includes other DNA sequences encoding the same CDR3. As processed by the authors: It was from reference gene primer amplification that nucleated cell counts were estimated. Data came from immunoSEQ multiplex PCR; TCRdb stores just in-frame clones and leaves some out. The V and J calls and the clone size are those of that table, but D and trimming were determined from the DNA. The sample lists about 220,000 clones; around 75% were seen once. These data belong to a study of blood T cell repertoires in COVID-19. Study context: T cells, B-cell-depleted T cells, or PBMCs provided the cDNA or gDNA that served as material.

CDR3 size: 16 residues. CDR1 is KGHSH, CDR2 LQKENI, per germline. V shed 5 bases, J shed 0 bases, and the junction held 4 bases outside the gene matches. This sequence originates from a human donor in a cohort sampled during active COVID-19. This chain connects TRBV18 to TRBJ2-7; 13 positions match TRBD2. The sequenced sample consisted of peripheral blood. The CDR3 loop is CASSFGLAGVSYEQYF. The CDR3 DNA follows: TGTGCCAGCTCATTCGGACTAGCGGGAGTCTCCTACGAGCAGTACTTC.